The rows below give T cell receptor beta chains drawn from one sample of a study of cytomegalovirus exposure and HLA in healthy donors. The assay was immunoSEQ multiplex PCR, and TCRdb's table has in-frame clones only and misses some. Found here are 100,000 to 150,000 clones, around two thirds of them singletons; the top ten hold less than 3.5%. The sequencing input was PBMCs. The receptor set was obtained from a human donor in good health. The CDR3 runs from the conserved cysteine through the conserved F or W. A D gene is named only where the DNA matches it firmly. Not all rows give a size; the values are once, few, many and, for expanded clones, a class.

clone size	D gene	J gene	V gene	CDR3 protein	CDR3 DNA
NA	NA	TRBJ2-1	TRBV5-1	CASSLEQGIYNEQFF	TGCGCCAGCAGCTTGGAGCAGGGGATCTACAATGAGCAGTTCTTC
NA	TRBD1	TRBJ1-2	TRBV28	CASSLGTGGSNYGYTF	TGTGCCAGCAGTTTAGGGACAGGGGGCTCAAACTATGGCTACACCTTC
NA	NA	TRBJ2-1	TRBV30	CAWRIQLNEQFF	TGTGCCTGGAGAATTCAACTGAATGAGCAGTTCTTC
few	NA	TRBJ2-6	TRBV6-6	CASSEKDSGANVLTF	TGTGCCAGCAGTGAGAAAGACTCTGGGGCCAACGTCCTGACTTTC
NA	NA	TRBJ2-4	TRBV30	CAWGGTAPIQYF	TGTGCCTGGGGGGGGACAGCTCCAATTCAGTACTTC
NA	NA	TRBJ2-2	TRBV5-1	CASSILVSAGELFF	TGCGCCAGCAGCATACTAGTTTCCGCCGGGGAGCTGTTTTTT
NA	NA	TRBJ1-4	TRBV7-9	CASSVRTANEKLFF	TGTGCCAGCAGCGTTCGGACAGCTAATGAAAAACTGTTTTTT
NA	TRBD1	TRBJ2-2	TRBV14	CASRVQGVTGELFF	TGTGCCAGCAGGGTACAGGGGGTCACCGGGGAGCTGTTTTTT
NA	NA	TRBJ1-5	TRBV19	CASSIAGVTNQPQHF	TGTGCCAGTAGTATCGCAGGGGTCACCAATCAGCCCCAGCATTTT
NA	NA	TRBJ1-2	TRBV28	CASSLGNIGIYGYTF	TGTGCCAGCAGTTTAGGCAATATCGGGATCTATGGCTACACCTTC
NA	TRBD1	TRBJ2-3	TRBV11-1	CASSPRRDRSTDTQYF	TGTGCCAGCAGCCCACGCCGGGACAGGAGCACAGATACGCAGTATTTT
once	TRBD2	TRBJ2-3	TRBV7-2	CASSLVPLAGGGNTQYF	TGTGCCAGCAGCTTAGTCCCGCTAGCGGGAGGTGGAAATACGCAGTATTTT
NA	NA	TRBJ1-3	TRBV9	CASSVAPGQNSGNTIYF	TGTGCCAGCAGCGTAGCCCCGGGACAAAACTCTGGAAACACCATATATTTT
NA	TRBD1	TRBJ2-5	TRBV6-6	CASSYGTGMGETQYF	TGTGCCAGCAGTTACGGGACAGGTATGGGAGAGACCCAGTACTTC
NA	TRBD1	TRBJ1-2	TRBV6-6	CASQDREPFYTF	TGTGCCAGCCAGGACAGGGAGCCCTTCTACACCTTC
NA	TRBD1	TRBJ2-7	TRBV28	CASTLGAGTGVYEQYF	TGTGCCAGCACCTTGGGGGCGGGGACAGGAGTCTACGAGCAGTACTTC
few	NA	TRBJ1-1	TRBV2	CASKTEMNTEAFF	TGTGCCAGCAAAACAGAGATGAACACTGAAGCTTTCTTT
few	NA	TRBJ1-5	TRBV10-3	CAIKSAPLEPQHF	TGTGCCATCAAGAGCGCACCCCTGGAGCCCCAGCATTTT
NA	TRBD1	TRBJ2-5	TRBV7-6	CASSRTGGGETQYF	TGTGCCAGCAGCCGGACAGGGGGCGGGGAGACCCAGTACTTC
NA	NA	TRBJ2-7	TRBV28	CASSLWSGQNYEQYF	TGTGCCAGCAGTTTATGGTCTGGACAGAACTACGAGCAGTACTTC
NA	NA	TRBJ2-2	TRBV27	CASSLFRPGLGTGELFF	TGTGCCAGCAGTTTATTTAGGCCCGGACTCGGCACCGGGGAGCTGTTTTTT
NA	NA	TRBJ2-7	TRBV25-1	CASSAGGSSYEQYF	TGTGCCAGCAGTGCAGGGGGGTCATCCTACGAGCAGTACTTC
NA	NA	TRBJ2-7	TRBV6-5	CASGSGSSYEQYF	TGTGCCAGCGGTAGCGGCAGCTCCTACGAGCAGTACTTC
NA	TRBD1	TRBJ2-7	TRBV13	CASSPSRGTGLEQYF	TGTGCCAGCAGCCCAAGCAGAGGGACAGGGCTCGAGCAGTACTTC
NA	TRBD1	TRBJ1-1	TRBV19	CASGYTGDTEAFF	TGTGCCAGTGGTTATACAGGGGACACTGAAGCTTTCTTT
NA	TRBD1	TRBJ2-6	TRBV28	CASRGGGTGSSGANVLTF	TGTGCCAGCAGAGGGGGCGGGACAGGGTCTTCAGGGGCCAACGTCCTGACTTTC
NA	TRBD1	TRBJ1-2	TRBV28	CASRSIQGALYGYTF	TGTGCCAGCAGGTCAATACAGGGGGCTCTCTATGGCTACACCTTC
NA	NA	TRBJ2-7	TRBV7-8	CASSLPLREQYF	TGTGCCAGCAGCTTACCACTACGGGAGCAGTACTTC
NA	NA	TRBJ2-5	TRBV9	CASSVGQGGQETQYF	TGTGCCAGCAGCGTGGGTCAGGGTGGCCAAGAGACCCAGTACTTC
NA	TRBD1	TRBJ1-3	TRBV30	CAWSGQGVLRNTIYF	TGTGCCTGGAGTGGACAGGGGGTTTTAAGAAACACCATATATTTT
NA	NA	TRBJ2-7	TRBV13	CASSRGRAYEQYF	TGTGCCAGCAGCCGAGGGCGGGCCTACGAGCAGTACTTC
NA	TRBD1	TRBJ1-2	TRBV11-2	CASSFRSGGNGYTF	TGTGCCAGCAGCTTCCGGTCAGGGGGCAATGGCTACACCTTC
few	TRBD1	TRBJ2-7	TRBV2	CATQLTGGPYEQYF	TGTGCCACCCAGCTGACAGGGGGCCCCTACGAGCAGTACTTC
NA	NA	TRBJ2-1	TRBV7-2	CASSQKFIWFF	TGTGCCAGCAGCCAGAAGTTTATATGGTTCTTC
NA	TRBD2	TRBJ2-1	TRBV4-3	CASSRGGTSGSGEQFF	TGCGCCAGCAGCCGGGGAGGGACTAGCGGGAGTGGTGAGCAGTTCTTC
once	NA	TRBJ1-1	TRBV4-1	CASSQVPPSYTEAFF	TGCGCCAGCAGCCAAGTCCCGCCGAGTTACACTGAAGCTTTCTTT
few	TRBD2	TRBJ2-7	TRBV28	CASREGGIPYEQYF	TGTGCCAGCAGGGAGGGAGGGATCCCCTACGAGCAGTACTTC
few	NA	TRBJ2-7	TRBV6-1	CASRRTVDLEQYF	TGTGCCAGCAGGAGGACAGTGGATTTAGAGCAGTACTTC
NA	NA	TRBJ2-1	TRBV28	CASSLEAETYNEQFF	TGTGCCAGCAGTTTAGAAGCGGAGACCTACAATGAGCAGTTCTTC
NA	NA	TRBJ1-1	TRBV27	CASSLNYYSIMNTEAFF	TGTGCCAGCAGTTTGAACTACTACTCGATTATGAACACTGAAGCTTTCTTT
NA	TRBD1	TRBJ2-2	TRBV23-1	CASSQSGVGQGNTGELFF	TGCGCCAGCAGTCAATCCGGGGTCGGACAGGGGAACACCGGGGAGCTGTTTTTT
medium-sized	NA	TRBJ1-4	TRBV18	CASSPLPQGYEKLFF	TGTGCCAGCTCACCACTTCCCCAGGGCTATGAAAAACTGTTTTTT
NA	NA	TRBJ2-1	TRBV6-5	CASSYSVRNEQFF	TGTGCCAGCAGTTACTCTGTGAGAAATGAGCAGTTCTTC
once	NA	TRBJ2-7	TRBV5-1	CASSPDPTSIYEQHF	TGCGCCAGCAGCCCCGACCCGACAAGTATCTACGAGCAGCACTTC
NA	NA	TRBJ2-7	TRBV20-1	CSARDDYEQYF	TGCAGTGCTCGGGATGACTACGAGCAGTACTTC
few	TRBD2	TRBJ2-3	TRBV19	CASSGGSVDTQYF	TGTGCCAGTTCGGGGGGATCGGTAGATACGCAGTATTTT
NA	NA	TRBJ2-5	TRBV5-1	CASSLEAGRETQYF	TGCGCCAGCAGCTTGGAGGCGGGACGAGAGACCCAGTACTTC
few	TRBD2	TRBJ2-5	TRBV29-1	CSVEEGLGRQETQYF	TGCAGCGTTGAAGAGGGACTAGGTCGTCAAGAGACCCAGTACTTC
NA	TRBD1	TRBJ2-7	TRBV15	CATSSLSIGQGSYEQYF	TGTGCCACCAGCAGTCTTAGTATCGGACAGGGCTCCTACGAGCAGTACTTC
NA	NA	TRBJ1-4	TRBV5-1	CASSLGGAGNNEKLFF	TGCGCCAGCAGCCTGGGGGGCGCAGGTAATAATGAAAAACTGTTTTTT
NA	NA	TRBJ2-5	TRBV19	CASSYFPKETQYF	TGTGCCAGTAGTTATTTCCCTAAAGAGACCCAGTACTTC
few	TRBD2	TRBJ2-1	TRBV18	CASSPQRTSGTGQFF	TGTGCCAGCTCACCACAACGGACGAGCGGGACGGGCCAGTTCTTC
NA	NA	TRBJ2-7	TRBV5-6	CASSPVGGRSYEQYF	TGTGCCAGCAGCCCCGTCGGAGGACGCTCCTACGAGCAGTACTTC
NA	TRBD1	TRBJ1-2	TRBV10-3	CAISEPMTGPSGYTF	TGTGCCATCAGTGAGCCGATGACAGGGCCGAGTGGCTACACCTTC
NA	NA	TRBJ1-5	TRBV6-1	CASSAATGTGYQPQHF	TGTGCCAGCAGTGCGGCCACTGGAACAGGCTATCAGCCCCAGCATTTT
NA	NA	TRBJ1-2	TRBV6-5	CASSSVNYGYTF	TGTGCCAGCAGTTCCGTAAACTATGGCTACACCTTC
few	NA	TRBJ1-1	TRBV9	CASSVGGVNTEAFF	TGTGCCAGCAGCGTAGGCGGGGTGAACACTGAAGCTTTCTTT
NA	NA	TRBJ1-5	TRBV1	CTSSHRGCPGSSNQPQHF	TGCACCAGCAGCCATCGTGGGTGTCCGGGAAGTAGCAATCAGCCCCAGCATTTT
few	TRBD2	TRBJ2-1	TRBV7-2	CASPHGSLLAGYNEQFF	TGTGCCAGCCCACATGGTAGTCTGCTAGCGGGCTACAATGAGCAGTTCTTC
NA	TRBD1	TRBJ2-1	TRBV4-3	CASSQELGQEYNEQFF	TGCGCCAGCAGCCAAGAATTGGGACAGGAATACAATGAGCAGTTCTTC